Below are 30 T cell receptor beta chains sequenced from a single sample in a study of OX40 agonist ivuxolimab in advanced cancers. The table came from immunoSEQ multiplex PCR; TCRdb's copy has only in-frame clones and leaves some out. The sample includes tens of thousands of clones, 85% to 95% of them seen just once. The source was CD4+ or CD8+ T cells sorted from blood, collected in a trial of the OX40 agonist ivuxolimab. The source is an adult with an advanced solid tumor such as melanoma, head and neck, liver or kidney cancer.

This clone was picked up one time. The CDR3 loop is CASSGGQGGVEQFF. Here the CDR3 DNA reads TGTGCCAGCAGCGGCGGTCAGGGGGGTGTCGAGCAGTTCTTC. This chain joins TRBV21-1 and TRBJ2-1; TRBD1, the table's D call, was not compared with the DNA. TRBV21-1 is an annotated pseudogene. CDR3 length: 14 residues.

The genes are TRBV7-8 and TRBJ2-7, with 8 bases fitting TRBD2. CDR3 length equals 15 residues. Looked up from germline, CDR1 is SGHVS and CDR2 is FQNEAQ. Losses at the gene ends were 1 base for V and 3 bases for J; bases not matched to a gene: 5. The CDR3 DNA is TGTGCCAGCAGCTTAGTGGTTAGCGGGAACTACGAGCAGTACTTC. This encodes CASSLVVSGNYEQYF.

In DNA form, the CDR3 reads TGCGCCAGCAGCCAAGATTCGGGACAGCGGGGTTGGGGAGGAAACACCATATATTTT. This sequence encodes CASSQDSGQRGWGGNTIYF. This chain links TRBV4-3 with TRBJ1-3; 7 nucleotides match TRBD1. CDR1 LGHNA and CDR2 YSLEER come from the germline V gene. With 0 bases clipped from V and 4 bases from J, the junction kept 15 bases outside the gene matches. CDR3 length equals 19 residues.

The rearrangement uses TRBV2 and TRBJ2-7; tentative D call: TRBD2 (5 bases). The germline V gene encodes CDR1 SNHLY and CDR2 FYNNEI. The CDR3 covers 16 residues. Trimming removed 6 bases from V and 2 bases from J, with 20 bases in between. In DNA, the CDR3 is TGTGCCAGCAGCCACCCCGCCCGGGCTAGCACCTACGAGCAGTACTTC. Translation: CASSHPARASTYEQYF.

V and J are TRBV7-9 and TRBJ2-1; D is possibly TRBD2 (7 bases). The CDR3 consists of 17 residues. V was shortened by 5 bases and J by 5 bases, with 22 bases between the two germline ends. CDR1 SEHNR and CDR2 FQNEAQ come from the germline V gene (reference sequence). The DNA of the CDR3 is TGTGCCAGCAGCCCCCGTGGGGAGGGGGAACGGGACAATGAGCAGTTCTTC. This sequence encodes CASSPRGEGERDNEQFF.

This rearrangement joins TRBV9 to TRBJ1-5; tentative D call: TRBD1 (5 bases). Germline CDR1 SGDLS, CDR2 YYNGEE. V was cut by 3 bases and J by 0 bases, with 7 bases left in between. This CDR3 is built from 14 residues. The CDR3 loop is CASSGGDSNQPQHF. The CDR3 nucleotides read TGTGCCAGCAGCGGGGGGGATAGCAATCAGCCCCAGCATTTT.

V is TRBV27 and J is TRBJ2-7; 12 nucleotides line up with TRBD1. CDR3 length equals 16 residues. From germline, CDR1 is MNHEY and CDR2 SMNVEV (reference sequence). Unmatched junction bases numbered 10, after V lost 5 bases and J lost 5 bases. This chain's CDR3 is CASSTATGTGGNEQYF. CDR3 in DNA: TGTGCCAGCAGTACTGCAACCGGGACAGGGGGCAACGAGCAGTACTTC.

The rearrangement joins TRBV2 to TRBJ2-7; 8 bases line up with TRBD2. Germline V CDR1 and CDR2: SNHLY, FYNNEI. The CDR3 length is 15 residues. The junction had 7 bases not matched to a gene; V was cut back by 6 bases and J by 0 bases. The CDR3 coding sequence is TGTGCCAGCAGACCCCTAGCGGGTGGCTCCTACGAGCAGTACTTC. As protein: CASRPLAGGSYEQYF. Full variable domain (outside the CDR3, taken from reference TRBV2 and TRBJ2-7): EPEVTQTPSHQVTQMGQEVILRCVPISNHLYFYWYRQILGQKVEFLVSFYNNEISEKSEIFDDQFSVERPDGSNFTLKIRSTKLEDSAMYFCASRPLAGGSYEQYFGPGTRLTVT.

The rearrangement links TRBV2 to TRBJ2-7; 14 nucleotides line up with TRBD2. V was pared by 0 bases and J by 5 bases, with 9 bases of the junction left unmatched. The CDR3 spans 18 residues. The germline V gene encodes CDR1 SNHLY and CDR2 FYNNEI. The CDR3 region has the DNA TGTGCCAGCAGTGAAGCATTCGGGACTAGCGGGAGAGTAGACGAGCAGTACTTC. Translated: CASSEAFGTSGRVDEQYF.

The chain links TRBV10-3 to TRBJ1-4, with TRBD1 matching 11 bases. Trimming took 6 bases from V and 8 from J; bases not matched to a gene: 5. Germline lookup yields CDR1 ENHRY and CDR2 SYGVKD. The CDR3 covers 14 residues. The CDR3 DNA reads TGTGCCATCAGCGGGACAGGGGGTCGCGAAAAACTGTTTTTT. Its protein is CAISGTGGREKLFF.

This chain uses TRBV30 with TRBJ2-3; the D gene could be TRBD1 or TRBD2 (5 bases each). This CDR3 region has 16 residues. Germline CDR1 reads GTSNPN; CDR2 reads SVGIG (reference sequence). The V gene lost 5 bases and the J gene lost 6 bases, with 24 bases spanning the gap. For the CDR3, the DNA is TGTGCCTGGGGATCTGGGGCGGAAATCCGAGGGGATACGCAGTATTTT. It codes for CAWGSGAEIRGDTQYF.

This chain connects TRBV19 to TRBJ2-7; 11 nucleotides match TRBD2. Germline trimming cut 5 bases from V and 4 bases from J; bases unmatched to any gene: 10. Germline CDR1 LNHDA, CDR2 SQIVND (reference sequence). This CDR3 is 16 amino acids long. Here the CDR3 DNA reads TGTGCCAGTAGTGGGTTTAGCGGGAGGGTAGGATACGAGCAGTACTTC. This translates into CASSGFSGRVGYEQYF.

V and J are TRBV6-1 and TRBJ1-5; D gene unclear. The CDR3 is made up of 16 amino acids. The ends were cut back, 0 bases at V and 0 bases at J, with 9 bases in the middle. Germline V gives CDR1 MNHNS, CDR2 SASEGT. As DNA, the CDR3 is TGTGCCAGCAGTGAAGCGGGCCTTGATAGCAATCAGCCCCAGCATTTT. Its translation: CASSEAGLDSNQPQHF.

This chain connects TRBV5-4 to TRBJ1-2; TRBD1 matches 8 bases. Germline V gene lookup returns CDR1 SGHNT and CDR2 YYREEE (reference sequence). CDR3 length: 15 residues. V lost 5 bases and J lost 1; bases outside the gene matches: 7. Written as DNA, the CDR3 is TGTGCCAGCAGGAAGGGACAGGATAATAACTATGGCTACACCTTC. As protein: CASRKGQDNNYGYTF.

The chain has TRBV5-6 and TRBJ2-1; D possibly uses TRBD1 or TRBD2 (6 bases each). V lost 1 base to trimming and J lost 4 bases, with 12 bases between them. Germline values: CDR1 SGHDT, CDR2 YYEEEE. The CDR3 runs 15 residues. The CDR3, as DNA: TGTGCCAGCAGCTTGTTGGGGGGCGGGTACAATGAGCAGTTCTTC. Amino acid sequence: CASSLLGGGYNEQFF.

The CDR3 is CASSIHGSGGSEQYF. CDR3 in DNA: TGTGCCAGTAGTATTCATGGCAGCGGGGGCTCCGAGCAGTACTTC. V usage is TRBV19 and J usage is TRBJ2-7; 8 positions agree with TRBD2. This CDR3 spans 15 amino acids. Germline CDR1 LNHDA, CDR2 SQIVND (reference sequence). V was clipped by 3 bases and J by 6 bases; unmatched bases: 10.

The chain employs TRBV19 and TRBJ2-7; a possible D gene is TRBD1 (6 bases). The germline gives CDR1 LNHDA, CDR2 SQIVND (reference sequence). Trimming took 10 bases from V and 2 from J, leaving 18 bases between them. The CDR3 length is 14 residues. CDR3 sequence: CATSYRDTTYEQYF. The CDR3 region has the DNA TGTGCCACTTCCTACCGGGACACCACCTACGAGCAGTACTTC.

About this clone: The sample holds other DNA sequences that translate to the same CDR3. The chain is built from TRBV7-9 and TRBJ1-2; D unresolved. Trimming removed 1 base at V and 6 bases at J, with 6 bases between. The CDR3 covers 12 residues. Germline values: CDR1 SEHNR, CDR2 FQNEAQ (reference sequence). As DNA, the CDR3 is TGTGCCAGCAGCTTAGGAGGGAATGGCTACACCTTC. It yields the protein CASSLGGNGYTF.

The chain couples TRBV6-5 to TRBJ2-2; maybe TRBD2 (5 bases). V lost 5 bases and J lost 0, with 10 bases in between. The CDR3 is 15 amino acids. From germline, CDR1 is MNHEY and CDR2 SVGAGI. The CDR3 sequence: CASSASLSNTGELFF. The CDR3 DNA is TGTGCCAGCAGTGCTAGCCTTTCGAACACCGGGGAGCTGTTTTTT.

The chain combines TRBV27 with TRBJ2-1; D gene ambiguous. This CDR3 has 17 amino acids. Trimming cost V 3 bases and J 6 bases, with 21 bases left between them. From germline, CDR1 is MNHEY and CDR2 SMNVEV (reference sequence). CDR3 protein: CASSFIRSLGSPNEQFF. The CDR3 DNA is TGTGCCAGCAGTTTTATAAGGTCCCTAGGGTCCCCCAATGAGCAGTTCTTC.

The chain combines TRBV28 with TRBJ2-7; a weak D match, TRBD1 (6 bases). CDR1 is MDHEN and CDR2 is SYDVKM in the germline V gene. The CDR3 is 16 amino acids. Trimming took 5 bases from V and 1 from J, leaving 18 bases between them. The CDR3 is CASSPRYGTLSYEQYF. The CDR3 region has the DNA TGTGCCAGCAGTCCCCGGTACGGGACACTATCCTACGAGCAGTACTTC.

V is TRBV6-5 and J is TRBJ1-2; 7 bases are shared with TRBD1. Germline CDR1 and CDR2: MNHEY and SVGAGI. CDR3 size: 13 residues. J gave up 7 bases and V 0 bases, and 2 bases lay outside the gene matches. CDR3 residues: CASSYSTGAGYTF. The CDR3, as DNA: TGTGCCAGCAGTTACTCAACAGGGGCTGGCTACACCTTC.

J is TRBJ2-3 and V is TRBV11-3, with D possibly being TRBD1 (6 bases). CDR3 size: 17 residues. V gave up 4 bases and J gave up 1 base, with 18 bases separating them. Germline V gene lookup returns CDR1 SGHNT and CDR2 YENEEA. The CDR3 DNA sequence: TGTGCCAGCAGCTCCCGAGACGGCGAGGGGGGCACAGATACGCAGTATTTT. It codes for CASSSRDGEGGTDTQYF.

CDR3 nucleotides: TGTGCCAGCAGCCCGCATGGCTTGGTGAACACTGAAGCTTTCTTT. Protein product: CASSPHGLVNTEAFF. This chain joins TRBV7-8 and TRBJ1-1; D remains ambiguous. Per the germline V gene, CDR1 is SGHVS and CDR2 is FQNEAQ. V shed 5 bases and J shed 0 bases, with 13 bases lying between them. The CDR3 is 15 residues long. Supplemented by reference TRBV7-8 and TRBJ1-1, the full variable domain reads GAGVSQSPRYKVAKRGQDVALRCDPISGHVSLFWYQQALGQGPEFLTYFQNEAQLDKSGLPSDRFFAERPEGSVSTLKIQRTQQEDSAVYLCASSPHGLVNTEAFFGQGTRLTVV.

CDR3 nucleotides: TGCAGCGTTATACAGGGGATGAACACTGAAGCTTTCTTT. Its protein is CSVIQGMNTEAFF. The gene calls are TRBV29-1 and TRBJ1-1; the match to TRBD1 covers 7 bases. The CDR3 runs 13 residues. J gave up 0 bases and V 5 bases, and 3 bases lay outside the gene matches. The germline gives CDR1 SQVTM, CDR2 ANQGSEA.

The genes are TRBV5-6 and TRBJ1-3; D is undetermined. With 4 bases removed from V and 3 bases from J, the gap between germline ends came to 8 bases. The CDR3 is 13 amino acids. Germline loops: CDR1 SGHDT, CDR2 YYEEEE. The CDR3 loop reads CASSAGVGNTIYF. The CDR3 DNA follows: TGTGCCAGCAGCGCAGGAGTTGGAAACACCATATATTTT.

V is TRBV9 and J is TRBJ2-1; 9 nucleotides agree with TRBD1. Germline V CDR1 and CDR2: SGDLS, YYNGEE. V lost 1 base and J lost 7; bases outside the gene matches: 6. The CDR3 contains 15 residues. The CDR3 sequence is CASSVSDRGRNEQFF. DNA of the CDR3: TGTGCCAGCAGCGTATCGGACAGGGGACGAAATGAGCAGTTCTTC. Combining the CDR3 with reference TRBV9 and TRBJ2-1 gives the whole variable domain DSGVTQTPKHLITATGQRVTLRCSPRSGDLSVYWYQQSLDQGLQFLIQYYNGEERAKGNILERFSAQQFPDLHSELNLSSLELGDSALYFCASSVSDRGRNEQFFGPGTRLTVL.

The sample holds one count of this clone. The chain combines TRBV5-3 with TRBJ2-1, with no clear D. TRBV5-3 qualifies as an ORF whose function is uncertain. This CDR3 comprises 11 residues. The V gene lost 9 bases and the J gene lost 6 bases, with 10 bases spanning the gap. The CDR3 loop is CATLAPNEQFF. The CDR3 nucleotides are TGTGCCACGCTCGCCCCCAATGAGCAGTTCTTC.

The chain couples TRBV7-9 to TRBJ1-2, with D maybe TRBD1 (5 bases). V was cut by 6 bases and J by 12 bases, with 20 bases left in between. The CDR3 consists of 13 residues. The germline CDR1 and CDR2 sequences are SEHNR and FQNEAQ (reference sequence). CDR3 sequence: CASSSTRGGLNTF. Written as DNA, the CDR3 is TGTGCCAGCAGTTCCACCCGGGGGGGACTGAACACCTTC.

The V and J genes are TRBV25-1 and TRBJ1-5; a weak D match, TRBD1 (6 bases). With 10 bases removed from V and 7 bases from J, the gap between germline ends came to 29 bases. In germline, CDR1 is MGHDK, CDR2 SYGVNS. This CDR3 has 17 residues. CDR3 bases: TGTGCCACCCCCATGGGGGGGACACCCGTAAGGCGACAGCCCCAGCATTTT. Translated: CATPMGGTPVRRQPQHF.